This T cell receptor beta chain derives from a study of CD8 T cells in ankylosing spondylitis. One entry per CDR3 protein, called by TCRdb with MiXCR from the 5' RACE reads. The repertoire holds about 27,000 distinct CDR3 sequences, roughly 8.6% seen once, with under 35% in the top ten. Germline CDR1 reads LNHDA; CDR2 reads SQIVND (reference sequence). The V gene end was trimmed by 1 base and the J gene end by 8 bases; junction bases not matched to a gene: 9. There are 16 residues in the CDR3. This clonotype was obtained from a male donor with ankylosing spondylitis or in good health (not recorded which). The rearrangement uses TRBV19 and TRBJ2-1; 9 nucleotides line up with TRBD2. The sequenced sample consisted of blood. The CDR3 protein is CASSIADSGRFDEQFF. The CDR3 region has the DNA TGTGCCAGTAGTATAGCAGATAGCGGGAGATTCGATGAGCAGTTCTTC.